Sequencing of this TCR beta chain was carried out in a study of cytomegalovirus exposure and HLA in healthy donors. Primers for the PCR totalled 60 Vbeta and 13 Jbeta. In the original processing: The count from a later analysis was roughly 80 million unique TCR beta chains, around 10 million of them shared. Data came from immunoSEQ multiplex PCR; TCRdb stores just in-frame clones and leaves some out. V and J calls and clone size are as listed in that table; D and trimming were resolved from the DNA. The table lists about 120,000 clones, 80% of them singletons. This clone was seen a handful of times. The CDR3 runs to 12 residues. Germline loops: CDR1 MNHNS, CDR2 SASEGT. Trimming left V 1 base short and J 7 bases short, with 7 bases between.

Specimen: PBMCs. V usage is TRBV6-1 and J usage is TRBJ1-1; D ambiguous. The clonotype comes from a female donor in good health and CMV-seropositive. CDR3: CASSEVVGEAFF. The CDR3 DNA is TGTGCCAGCAGTGAAGTCGTCGGTGAAGCTTTCTTT.